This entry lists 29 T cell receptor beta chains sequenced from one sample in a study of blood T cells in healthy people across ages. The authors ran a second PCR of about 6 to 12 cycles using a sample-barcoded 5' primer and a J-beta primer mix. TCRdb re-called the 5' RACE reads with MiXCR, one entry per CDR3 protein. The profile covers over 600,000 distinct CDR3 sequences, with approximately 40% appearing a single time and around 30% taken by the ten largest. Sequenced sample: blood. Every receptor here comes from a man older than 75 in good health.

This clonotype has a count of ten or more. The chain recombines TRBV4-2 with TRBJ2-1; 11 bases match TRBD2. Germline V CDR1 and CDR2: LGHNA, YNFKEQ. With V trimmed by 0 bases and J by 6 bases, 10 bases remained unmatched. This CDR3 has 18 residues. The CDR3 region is CASSQDLFVTSGSNEQFF. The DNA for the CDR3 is TGTGCCAGCAGCCAAGATCTATTTGTAACTAGCGGGAGCAATGAGCAGTTCTTC.

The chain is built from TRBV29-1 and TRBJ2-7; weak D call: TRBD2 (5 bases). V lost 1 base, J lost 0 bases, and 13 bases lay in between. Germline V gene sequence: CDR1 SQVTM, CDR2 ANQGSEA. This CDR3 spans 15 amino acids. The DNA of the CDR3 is TGCAGCGTTGAAGGCGAGGGTTCGCCCTCCTACGAGCAGTACTTC. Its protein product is CSVEGEGSPSYEQYF.

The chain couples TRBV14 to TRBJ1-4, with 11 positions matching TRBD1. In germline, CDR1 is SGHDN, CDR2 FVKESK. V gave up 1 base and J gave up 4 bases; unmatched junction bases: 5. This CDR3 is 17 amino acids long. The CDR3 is CASSQGWTGGRNEKLFF. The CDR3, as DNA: TGTGCCAGCAGCCAAGGTTGGACAGGGGGCCGTAATGAAAAACTGTTTTTT.

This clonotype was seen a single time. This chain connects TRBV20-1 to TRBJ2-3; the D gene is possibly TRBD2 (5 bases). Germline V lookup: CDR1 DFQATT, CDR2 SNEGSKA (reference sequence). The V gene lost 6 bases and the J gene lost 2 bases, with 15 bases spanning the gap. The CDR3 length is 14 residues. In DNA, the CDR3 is TGCAGTGCCGATATACGCGGGCCCACAGATACGCAGTATTTT. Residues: CSADIRGPTDTQYF.

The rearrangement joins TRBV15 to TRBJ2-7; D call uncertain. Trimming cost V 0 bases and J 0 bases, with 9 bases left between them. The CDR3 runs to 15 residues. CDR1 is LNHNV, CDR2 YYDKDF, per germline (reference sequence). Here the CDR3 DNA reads TGTGCCACCAGCAGAGATTCCCTCGGCTCCTACGAGCAGTACTTC. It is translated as CATSRDSLGSYEQYF. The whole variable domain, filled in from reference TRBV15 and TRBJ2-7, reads DAMVIQNPRYQVTQFGKPVTLSCSQTLNHNVMYWYQQKSSQAPKLLFHYYDKDFNNEADTPDNFQSRRPNTSFCFLDIRSPGLGDTAMYLCATSRDSLGSYEQYFGPGTRLTVT.

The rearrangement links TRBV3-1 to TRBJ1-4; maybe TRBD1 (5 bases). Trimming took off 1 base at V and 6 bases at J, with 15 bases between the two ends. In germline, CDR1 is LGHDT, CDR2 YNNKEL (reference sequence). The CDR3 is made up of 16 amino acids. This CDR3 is CASSQVTRGRDEKLFF. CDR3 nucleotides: TGTGCCAGCAGCCAAGTAACGAGGGGCAGGGATGAAAAACTGTTTTTT.

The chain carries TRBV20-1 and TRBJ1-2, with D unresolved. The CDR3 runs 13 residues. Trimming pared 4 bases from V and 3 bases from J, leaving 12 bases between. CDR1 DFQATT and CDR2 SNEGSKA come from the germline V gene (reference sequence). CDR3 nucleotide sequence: TGCAGTGCTACCCTCGGTCCCCACTATGGCTACACCTTC. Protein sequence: CSATLGPHYGYTF.

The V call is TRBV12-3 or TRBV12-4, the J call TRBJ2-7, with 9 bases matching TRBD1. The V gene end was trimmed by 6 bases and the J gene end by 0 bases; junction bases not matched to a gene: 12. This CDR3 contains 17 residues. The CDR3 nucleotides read TGTGCCAGCAGCGCCCGCACAGGGGGCATATACTCCTACGAGCAGTACTTC. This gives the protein CASSARTGGIYSYEQYF.

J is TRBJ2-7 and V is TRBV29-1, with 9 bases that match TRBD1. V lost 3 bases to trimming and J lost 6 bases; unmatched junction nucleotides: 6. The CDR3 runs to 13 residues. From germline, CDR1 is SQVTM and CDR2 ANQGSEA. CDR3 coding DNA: TGCAGCGTTGAGTACAGGGGGCTCCCCGAGCAGTACTTC. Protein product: CSVEYRGLPEQYF.

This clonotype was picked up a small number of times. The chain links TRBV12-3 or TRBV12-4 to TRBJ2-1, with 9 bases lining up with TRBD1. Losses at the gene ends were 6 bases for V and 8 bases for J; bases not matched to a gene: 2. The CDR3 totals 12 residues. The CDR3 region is CASRDRGDEQFF. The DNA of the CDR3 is TGTGCCAGCAGAGACAGGGGGGATGAGCAGTTCTTC.

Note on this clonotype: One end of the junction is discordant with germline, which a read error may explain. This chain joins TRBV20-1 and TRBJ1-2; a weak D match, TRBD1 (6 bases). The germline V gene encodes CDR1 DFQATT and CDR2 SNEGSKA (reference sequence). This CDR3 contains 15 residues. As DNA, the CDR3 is TGCGGTGCAGCGGTGGGCAGGGGATTCAACTATGGCTACACCTTC. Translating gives CGAAVGRGFNYGYTF.

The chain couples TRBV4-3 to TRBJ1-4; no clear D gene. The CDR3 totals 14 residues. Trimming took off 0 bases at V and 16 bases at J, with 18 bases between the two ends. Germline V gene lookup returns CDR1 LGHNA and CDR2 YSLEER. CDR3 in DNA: TGCGCCAGCAGCCAAGACCGCCTTAAATGGGAACAGTTTTTT. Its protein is CASSQDRLKWEQFF.

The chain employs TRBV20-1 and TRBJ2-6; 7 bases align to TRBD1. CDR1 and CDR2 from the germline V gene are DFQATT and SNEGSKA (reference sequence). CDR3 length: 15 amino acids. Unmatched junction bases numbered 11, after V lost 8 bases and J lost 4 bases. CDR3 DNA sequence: TGCAGTTCGTACAGGGGCAAGGCGGGGGCCAACGTCCTGACTTTC. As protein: CSSYRGKAGANVLTF.

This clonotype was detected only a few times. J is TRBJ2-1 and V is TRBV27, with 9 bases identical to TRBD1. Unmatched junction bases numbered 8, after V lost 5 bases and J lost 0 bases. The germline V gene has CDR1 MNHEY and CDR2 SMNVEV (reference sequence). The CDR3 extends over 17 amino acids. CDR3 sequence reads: CASSPRTGASSYNEQFF. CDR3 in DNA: TGTGCCAGCAGTCCACGGACAGGGGCCAGCTCCTACAATGAGCAGTTCTTC.

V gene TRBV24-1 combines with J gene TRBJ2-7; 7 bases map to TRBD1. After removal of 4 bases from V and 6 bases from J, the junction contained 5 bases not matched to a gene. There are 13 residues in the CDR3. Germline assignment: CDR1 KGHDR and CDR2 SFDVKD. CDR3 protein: CATSEGQVSEQYF. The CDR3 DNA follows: TGTGCCACCAGTGAAGGACAGGTCTCCGAGCAGTACTTC.

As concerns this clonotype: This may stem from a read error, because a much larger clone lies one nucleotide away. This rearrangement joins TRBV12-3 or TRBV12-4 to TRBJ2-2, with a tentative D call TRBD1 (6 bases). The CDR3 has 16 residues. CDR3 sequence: CVSRGPDSANTGELFF. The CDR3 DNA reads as TGTGTCAGCAGGGGACCCGACAGTGCGAACACCGGGGAGCTGTTTTTT.

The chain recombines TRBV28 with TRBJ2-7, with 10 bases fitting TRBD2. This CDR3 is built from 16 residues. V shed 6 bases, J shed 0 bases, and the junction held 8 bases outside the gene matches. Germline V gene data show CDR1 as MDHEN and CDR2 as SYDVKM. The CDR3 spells CASSPIPSGSSYEQYF. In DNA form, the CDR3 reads TGTGCCAGCAGCCCTATTCCTAGCGGGAGCTCCTACGAGCAGTACTTC.

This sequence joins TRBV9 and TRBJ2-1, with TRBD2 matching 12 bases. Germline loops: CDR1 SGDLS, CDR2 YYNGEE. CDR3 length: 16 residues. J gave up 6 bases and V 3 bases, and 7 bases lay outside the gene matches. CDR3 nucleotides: TGTGCCAGCAGCGACAGGACTAGCGGGGTGGGCAATGAGCAGTTCTTC. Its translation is CASSDRTSGVGNEQFF.

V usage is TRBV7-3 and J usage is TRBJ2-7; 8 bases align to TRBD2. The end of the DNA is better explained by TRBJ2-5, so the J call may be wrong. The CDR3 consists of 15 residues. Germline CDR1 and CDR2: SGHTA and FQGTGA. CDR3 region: CASSEGAGAGETQYF. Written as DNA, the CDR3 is TGTGCCAGCAGCGAGGGAGCGGGAGCGGGAGAGACCCAGTACTTC.

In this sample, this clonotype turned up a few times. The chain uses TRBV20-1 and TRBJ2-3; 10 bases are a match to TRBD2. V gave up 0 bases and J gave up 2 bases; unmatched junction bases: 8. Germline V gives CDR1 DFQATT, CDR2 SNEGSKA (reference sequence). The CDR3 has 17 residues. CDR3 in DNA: TGCAGTGCTAGAGATCTTAGCGGGGGGCCACACACAGATACGCAGTATTTT. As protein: CSARDLSGGPHTDTQYF.

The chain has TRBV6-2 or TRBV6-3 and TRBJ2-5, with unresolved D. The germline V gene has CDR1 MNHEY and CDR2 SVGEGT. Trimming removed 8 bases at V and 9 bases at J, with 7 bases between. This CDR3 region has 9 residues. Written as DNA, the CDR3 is TGTGCCAGCGGAAGGCCCCAGTACTTC. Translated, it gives CASGRPQYF.

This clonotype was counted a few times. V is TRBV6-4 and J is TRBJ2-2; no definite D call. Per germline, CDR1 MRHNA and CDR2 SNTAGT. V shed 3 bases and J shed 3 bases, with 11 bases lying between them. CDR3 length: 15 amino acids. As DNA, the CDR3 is TGTGCCAGCAGTGATAACAGCCTTCACACCGGGGAGCTGTTTTTT. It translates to CASSDNSLHTGELFF.

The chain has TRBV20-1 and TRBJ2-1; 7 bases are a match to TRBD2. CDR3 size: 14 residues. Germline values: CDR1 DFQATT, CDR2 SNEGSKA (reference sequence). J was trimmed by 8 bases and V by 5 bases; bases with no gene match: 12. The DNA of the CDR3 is TGCAGTGCTCTACCCCCTACTAGCGCTTATGAGCAGTTCTTC. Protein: CSALPPTSAYEQFF.

CDR3 in DNA: TGTGCCAGCAGCTTGGTGCCCGGGTCAGAGACCCAGTACTTC. Residues: CASSLVPGSETQYF. The chain has TRBV5-5 and TRBJ2-5; D is unresolved. Trimming took off 0 bases at V and 4 bases at J, with 10 bases between the two ends. Germline lookup yields CDR1 SGHKS and CDR2 YYEKEE (reference sequence). This CDR3 has 14 residues.

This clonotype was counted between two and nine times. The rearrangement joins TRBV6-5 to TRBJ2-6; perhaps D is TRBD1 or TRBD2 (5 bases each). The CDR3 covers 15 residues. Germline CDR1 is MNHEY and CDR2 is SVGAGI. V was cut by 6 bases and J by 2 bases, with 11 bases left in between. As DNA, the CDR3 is TGTGCCAGCAGCGGGACGGGCACTGGGGCCAACGTCCTGACTTTC. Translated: CASSGTGTGANVLTF.

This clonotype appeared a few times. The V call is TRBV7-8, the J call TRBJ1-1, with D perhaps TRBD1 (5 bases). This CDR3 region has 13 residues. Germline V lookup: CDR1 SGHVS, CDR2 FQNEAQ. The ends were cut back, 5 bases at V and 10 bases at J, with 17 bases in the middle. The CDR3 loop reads CASSPTASIGAFF. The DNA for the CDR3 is TGTGCCAGCAGCCCGACAGCGTCAATCGGAGCTTTCTTT.

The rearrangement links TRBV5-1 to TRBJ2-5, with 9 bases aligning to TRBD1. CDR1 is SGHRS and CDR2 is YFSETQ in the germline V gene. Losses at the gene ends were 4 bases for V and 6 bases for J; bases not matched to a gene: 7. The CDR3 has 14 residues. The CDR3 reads CASSTTGGGQTQYF. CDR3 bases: TGCGCCAGCAGCACCACAGGGGGCGGGCAGACCCAGTACTTC.

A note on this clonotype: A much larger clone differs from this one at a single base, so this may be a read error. The CDR3 DNA is TGTGCCAGCAGTACACAAGCACTGGAGCGGTACTTC. Translating it yields CASSTQALERYF. V usage is TRBV28 and J usage is TRBJ2-5; D is unresolved. The V end lost 5 bases, the J end lost 13 bases, and 17 bases lay between the germline ends. Germline values: CDR1 MDHEN, CDR2 SYDVKM. The CDR3 is 12 residues long. The full variable domain, completed using reference TRBV28 and TRBJ2-5, is DVKVTQSSRYLVKRTGEKVFLECVQDMDHENMFWYRQDPGLGLRLIYFSYDVKMKEKGDIPEGYSVSREKKERFSLILESASTNQTSMYLCASSTQALERYFGPGTRLLVL.

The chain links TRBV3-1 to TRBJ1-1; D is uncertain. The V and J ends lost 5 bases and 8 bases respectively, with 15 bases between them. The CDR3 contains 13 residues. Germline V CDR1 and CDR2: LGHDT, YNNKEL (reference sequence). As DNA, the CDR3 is TGTGCCAGCAGCGGGAGGGTAGGACTGGAAGCTTTCTTT. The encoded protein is CASSGRVGLEAFF.